Below, one TCR beta chain is given with its context. Its antigen is unidentified. These data belong to a study of shared clonotypes between healthy human individuals. Overall study findings and caveats: Clonotype sharing across a few donors was observed for roughly 5% of naive CD4 clonotypes. Shared clonotypes across all four donors exceeded non-shared ones in generation probability.

Pooled CD45RO+ cells and CCR7-negative CD45RA+ TemRA cells made up CD8 memory. Several immunoSEQ 96-well plates shared each subset's DNA, each plate a replicate. This table comes from immunoSEQ multiplex PCR, and its TCRdb copy is limited to in-frame clones, with some not included. The sample lists some 87,000 clones; roughly three quarters were seen once. CDR1 and CDR2 from the germline V gene are MNHEY and SVGAGI. CDR3 length: 14 residues. V trimming: 2 bases; J trimming: 4 bases; junction bases outside the gene matches: 4. The sequence derives from a man aged 25-45 years in good health. Sequencing used memory CD8+ T cells sorted from blood. Subset indicated: CD45RO+ cells pooled with CCR7-negative TemRA cells. The chain joins TRBV6-5 to TRBJ2-7; 8 bases line up with TRBD1. CDR3 nucleotides: TGTGCCAGCAGTTACCAAACAGGGGGGTACGAGCAGTACTTC. Residues: CASSYQTGGYEQYF.